These T cell receptor beta chains were read from a single sample in a study of T-cell reconstitution after alpha-beta-depleted transplantation in children. Using its own MiXCR run on the PCR reads, TCRdb lists one record per CDR3 protein. This table holds 700,000 to 850,000 distinct CDR3 sequences, approximately 15% found once. The sample in question was PBMCs, mostly from graft donor cells, obtained 360 days after TCRalphabeta/CD19-depleted stem cell transplant. The receptor set was obtained from a male patient younger than 18 who had a stem cell transplant for acute lymphoblastic leukemia, so the T cells may come from the graft donor. The CDR3 runs from the conserved cysteine through the conserved F or W. The order of the fields is clone size, D gene, CDR3 length, J gene, V gene, CDR3 protein, CDR3 DNA. D genes are given only for firm matches. Size is omitted from some rows. Given values are once, few, many or a class for expanded clones.

clone_size: .; d_call: TRBD2; cdr3_length: 16; j_call: TRBJ2-1; v_call: TRBV6-5; cdr3_aa: CASSYLSGIAYNEQFF; cdr3_nt: TGTGCCAGCAGTTATCTTAGCGGGATCGCCTACAATGAGCAGTTCTTC
clone_size: few; d_call: .; cdr3_length: 16; j_call: TRBJ2-3; v_call: TRBV3-1; cdr3_aa: CASSLSGALTLDTQYF; cdr3_nt: TGTGCCAGCAGCCTAAGCGGAGCTCTTACCTTAGATACGCAGTATTTT
clone_size: few; d_call: .; cdr3_length: 14; j_call: TRBJ2-7; v_call: TRBV5-1; cdr3_aa: CASSVSGTAYEQYF; cdr3_nt: TGCGCCAGCAGCGTATCAGGCACGGCCTACGAGCAGTACTTC
clone_size: few; d_call: TRBD1; cdr3_length: 17; j_call: TRBJ2-5; v_call: TRBV6-5; cdr3_aa: CASSYQLYRGWRETQYF; cdr3_nt: TGTGCCAGCAGTTACCAGCTATACAGGGGGTGGCGAGAGACCCAGTACTTC
clone_size: many; d_call: TRBD1; cdr3_length: 17; j_call: TRBJ2-1; v_call: TRBV15; cdr3_aa: CATSSRGQGAPWNEQFF; cdr3_nt: TGTGCCACCAGCTCCCGTGGACAGGGGGCGCCATGGAATGAGCAGTTCTTC
clone_size: .; d_call: .; cdr3_length: 16; j_call: TRBJ2-2; v_call: TRBV4-2; cdr3_aa: CASSQAGLQNTGELFF; cdr3_nt: TGTGCCAGCAGCCAAGCGGGACTGCAGAACACCGGGGAGCTGTTTTTT
clone_size: few; d_call: .; cdr3_length: 14; j_call: TRBJ2-3; v_call: TRBV5-1; cdr3_aa: CASSLGKSTDTQYF; cdr3_nt: TGCGCCAGCAGCTTGGGCAAGAGCACAGATACGCAGTATTTT
clone_size: few; d_call: .; cdr3_length: 15; j_call: TRBJ2-2; v_call: TRBV5-1; cdr3_aa: CASSFRWGNTGELFF; cdr3_nt: TGCGCCAGCAGCTTTAGGTGGGGGAACACCGGGGAGCTGTTTTTT
clone_size: .; d_call: .; cdr3_length: 16; j_call: TRBJ1-3; v_call: TRBV12-3/TRBV12-4; cdr3_aa: CASSPEMGGSGNTIYF; cdr3_nt: TGTGCCAGCAGTCCCGAGATGGGGGGCTCTGGAAACACCATATATTTT
clone_size: .; d_call: .; cdr3_length: 14; j_call: TRBJ2-7; v_call: TRBV10-3; cdr3_aa: CAISEKQGSHEQYF; cdr3_nt: TGTGCCATCAGTGAGAAACAGGGTAGCCACGAGCAGTACTTC
clone_size: many; d_call: .; cdr3_length: 13; j_call: TRBJ2-7; v_call: TRBV29-1; cdr3_aa: CSVELGPPYEQYF; cdr3_nt: TGCAGCGTTGAGCTGGGGCCCCCTTACGAGCAGTACTTC
clone_size: few; d_call: TRBD1; cdr3_length: 11; j_call: TRBJ2-3; v_call: TRBV19; cdr3_aa: CAASQGITQYF; cdr3_nt: TGTGCCGCCTCACAGGGGATCACGCAGTATTTT
clone_size: .; d_call: .; cdr3_length: 14; j_call: TRBJ2-7; v_call: TRBV9; cdr3_aa: CASSATPDYYEQYF; cdr3_nt: TGTGCCAGCAGCGCCACTCCGGACTACTACGAGCAGTACTTC
clone_size: few; d_call: .; cdr3_length: 15; j_call: TRBJ2-7; v_call: TRBV5-1; cdr3_aa: CASSFSSGMPYEQYF; cdr3_nt: TGCGCCAGCAGCTTTTCGTCCGGCATGCCCTACGAGCAGTACTTC
clone_size: few; d_call: .; cdr3_length: 16; j_call: TRBJ2-1; v_call: TRBV15; cdr3_aa: CATSPGTSVRINEQFF; cdr3_nt: TGTGCCACCAGCCCAGGGACCTCAGTACGTATTAATGAGCAGTTCTTC
clone_size: .; d_call: .; cdr3_length: 13; j_call: TRBJ2-1; v_call: TRBV20-1; cdr3_aa: CSATRATTGEQFF; cdr3_nt: TGCAGTGCTACCAGGGCCACAACGGGTGAGCAGTTCTTC
clone_size: .; d_call: TRBD2; cdr3_length: 16; j_call: TRBJ2-1; v_call: TRBV3-1; cdr3_aa: CASSLRETSGRGEQFF; cdr3_nt: TGTGCCAGCAGCCTCCGCGAGACTAGCGGGAGAGGTGAGCAGTTCTTC
clone_size: .; d_call: TRBD2; cdr3_length: 15; j_call: TRBJ2-7; v_call: TRBV6-5; cdr3_aa: CASSYMGGGSYEQYF; cdr3_nt: TGTGCCAGCAGTTACATGGGGGGGGGATCCTACGAGCAGTACTTC
clone_size: .; d_call: .; cdr3_length: 12; j_call: TRBJ2-7; v_call: TRBV7-8; cdr3_aa: CASNTDRYEQYF; cdr3_nt: TGTGCCAGCAACACAGACCGGTACGAGCAGTACTTC
clone_size: few; d_call: .; cdr3_length: 19; j_call: TRBJ1-5; v_call: TRBV5-1; cdr3_aa: CASSLPKNTQGCYGQPQHF; cdr3_nt: TGCGCCAGCAGCTTACCAAAAAATACCCAGGGGTGTTACGGTCAGCCCCAGCATTTT
clone_size: .; d_call: .; cdr3_length: 13; j_call: TRBJ2-1; v_call: TRBV4-1; cdr3_aa: CASSQTSGRGQFF; cdr3_nt: TGCGCCAGCAGCCAGACCTCGGGGCGGGGGCAGTTCTTC
clone_size: few; d_call: TRBD2; cdr3_length: 17; j_call: TRBJ2-5; v_call: TRBV13; cdr3_aa: CASSLRGEGVLTKTQYF; cdr3_nt: TGTGCCAGCAGCTTACGGGGGGAAGGGGTCCTTACGAAGACCCAGTACTTC
clone_size: few; d_call: .; cdr3_length: 14; j_call: TRBJ2-2; v_call: TRBV20-1; cdr3_aa: CSARDRGQLGELFF; cdr3_nt: TGCAGTGCTAGAGATCGCGGTCAGCTCGGGGAGCTGTTTTTT
clone_size: few; d_call: .; cdr3_length: 18; j_call: TRBJ1-2; v_call: TRBV5-1; cdr3_aa: CASSLFYGAGLHNYGYTF; cdr3_nt: TGCGCCAGCAGCTTGTTTTACGGGGCCGGTTTGCATAACTATGGCTACACCTTC
clone_size: once; d_call: TRBD2; cdr3_length: 17; j_call: TRBJ2-1; v_call: TRBV5-1; cdr3_aa: CASSLGYGTSGGSEQFF; cdr3_nt: TGCGCCAGCAGCTTGGGCTACGGTACTAGCGGGGGGAGTGAGCAGTTCTTC